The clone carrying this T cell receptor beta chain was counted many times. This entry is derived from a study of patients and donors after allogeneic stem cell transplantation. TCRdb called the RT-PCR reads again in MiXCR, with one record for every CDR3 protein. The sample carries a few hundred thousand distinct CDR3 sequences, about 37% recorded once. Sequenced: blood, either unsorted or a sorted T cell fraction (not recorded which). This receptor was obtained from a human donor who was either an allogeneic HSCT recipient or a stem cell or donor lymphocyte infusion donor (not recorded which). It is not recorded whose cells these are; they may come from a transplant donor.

The CDR3, as DNA: TGTGCCAGCTCACCGGACAGCACTAACTATGGCTACACCTTC. It is translated as CASSPDSTNYGYTF. The rearrangement joins TRBV18 to TRBJ1-2; D possibly corresponds to TRBD1 (6 bases). This CDR3 has 14 amino acids. CDR1 is KGHSH, CDR2 LQKENI, per germline. Between the trimmed V and J ends, which lost 3 bases and 0 bases, there was a span of 8 bases.